This record looks at one T cell receptor beta chain sequence and its context. Antigen: not known. This specimen comes from a study of cytomegalovirus exposure and HLA in healthy donors. Study results and caveats: Researchers reportedly found TCR beta sequences accurately predicted most subjects' HLA-A and HLA-B alleles.

CDR1 is ENHRY and CDR2 is SYGVKD in the germline V gene. The CDR3 runs to 15 residues. PCR involved 60 Vbeta and 13 Jbeta primers. Method: immunoSEQ multiplex PCR; TCRdb's copy keeps in-frame clones and lacks some. The table lists some 110,000 clones, about 79% of them singletons. The receptor comes from a woman between 18 and 30 years old in good health and CMV-seropositive. The sample was PBMCs. The rearrangement links TRBV10-3 to TRBJ2-5, with D maybe TRBD1 (6 bases). The J call is uncertain, as TRBJ2-7 better fits the DNA end. CDR3 in DNA: TGTGCCATCAGTGTAGGACAGCCTATCTCCTACGAGCAGTACTTC. Protein product: CAISVGQPISYEQYF.